The clone carrying this TCR beta chain was observed a handful of times. Its target is not known. This sample was taken from a study of T cell repertoires in cytomegalovirus infection. For the study at large: Peptides in the study included HLA-C-restricted and HLA-B-restricted CMV epitopes. Public TCR beta signatures provided an indication of both CMV infection and a matching HLA type. Overall study findings and caveats: What dominated the ex vivo response were HLA-C-restricted CMV-specific TCR beta clonotypes.

The CDR3 runs 15 residues. CDR1 is MGHRA, CDR2 YSYEKL, per germline. The ends lost 1 base at V and 6 bases at J; junction bases unmatched: 6. TCRdb re-called the reads with MiXCR, one entry per CDR3 protein. The repertoire has 900,000 to 950,000 distinct CDR3 sequences, about a third of them found once; the top ten carry over 11%. This receptor was obtained from a human donor in good health (CMV status not recorded). Some clones in this sample may be carry-over from other donors' samples. The chain uses TRBV4-1 and TRBJ2-3; 8 bases are shared with TRBD2. Material: cultured CD8+ T cells from PBMCs, obtained from culture after CMV antigen stimulation. CDR3 nucleotides: TGCGCCAGCAGCCAAGGGGAGCGGGGGAGCGATACGCAGTATTTT. Its protein product is CASSQGERGSDTQYF.